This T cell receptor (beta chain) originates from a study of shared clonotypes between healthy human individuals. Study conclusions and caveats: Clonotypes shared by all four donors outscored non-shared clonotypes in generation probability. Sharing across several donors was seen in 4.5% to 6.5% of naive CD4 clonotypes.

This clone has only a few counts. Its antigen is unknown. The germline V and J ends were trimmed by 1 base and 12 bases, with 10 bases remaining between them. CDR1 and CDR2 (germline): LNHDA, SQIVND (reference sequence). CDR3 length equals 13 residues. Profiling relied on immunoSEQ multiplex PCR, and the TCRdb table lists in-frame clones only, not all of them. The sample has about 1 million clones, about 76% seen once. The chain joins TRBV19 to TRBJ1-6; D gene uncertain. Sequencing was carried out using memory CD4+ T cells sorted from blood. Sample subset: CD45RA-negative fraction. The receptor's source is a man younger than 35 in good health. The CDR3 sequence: CASSIGSGLPLHF. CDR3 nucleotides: TGTGCCAGTAGTATAGGTTCTGGATTACCCCTCCACTTT.